One sample yielded the 25 T cell receptor beta chains listed below, sequenced in a study of lymphopenia after photon versus proton radiotherapy. The table came from immunoSEQ multiplex PCR; TCRdb's copy has only in-frame clones and leaves some out. The sample shows approximately 58,000 clones, around four fifths of them seen only once. Sequenced here: peripheral blood, sampled from a patient treated with photon-based radiotherapy. These TCRs come from a man between 45 and 60 years old with gastric cancer.

The rearrangement uses TRBV19 and TRBJ2-1; 10 bases map to TRBD2. Germline V CDR1 and CDR2: LNHDA, SQIVND (reference sequence). V gave up 5 bases and J gave up 5 bases; unmatched junction bases: 9. This CDR3 contains 16 residues. The CDR3 bases are TGTGCCAGTAGTCCAGGGAGCGGACTAGCGGACAATGAGCAGTTCTTC. Translating gives CASSPGSGLADNEQFF.

The chain has TRBV7-8 and TRBJ2-4; D not resolved. Germline V gives CDR1 SGHVS, CDR2 FQNEAQ. Between the trimmed V and J ends, which lost 5 bases and 0 bases, there was a span of 14 bases. CDR3 size: 16 residues. The CDR3 region has the DNA TGTGCCAGCAGCCACACCTACGGAGTAGCCAAAAACATTCAGTACTTC. Translation gives CASSHTYGVAKNIQYF.

This clone was found once. The gene calls are TRBV18 and TRBJ1-1, with a possible D match to TRBD1 (6 bases). CDR1 is KGHSH and CDR2 is LQKENI in the germline V gene. V was shortened by 3 bases and J by 0 bases, with 20 bases between the two germline ends. The CDR3 loop spans 18 amino acids. CDR3 loop: CASSPQRGGQGMNTEAFF. Here the CDR3 DNA reads TGTGCCAGCTCACCCCAGCGAGGGGGTCAGGGTATGAACACTGAAGCTTTCTTT.

This rearrangement joins TRBV6-1 to TRBJ1-5; D call uncertain. Trimming took 6 bases from V and 6 from J, leaving 12 bases between them. This CDR3 contains 13 residues. Germline V gene lookup returns CDR1 MNHNS and CDR2 SASEGT. The CDR3 loop reads CASRDWNGQPQHF. DNA for the CDR3: TGTGCCAGCAGGGATTGGAATGGTCAGCCCCAGCATTTT.

This clone was seen just once. V usage is TRBV28 and J usage is TRBJ1-1, with D possibly matching TRBD1 (5 bases). This CDR3 is built from 14 residues. With 7 bases removed from V and 5 bases from J, the gap between germline ends came to 17 bases. The germline V gene has CDR1 MDHEN and CDR2 SYDVKM. The CDR3 sequence is CASNTQGSRTEAFF. In DNA, the CDR3 is TGTGCCAGCAATACCCAGGGTTCGAGGACTGAAGCTTTCTTT.

The chain combines TRBV29-1 with TRBJ1-5; 8 bases line up with TRBD1. Germline CDR1 SQVTM, CDR2 ANQGSEA. After removal of 6 bases from V and 5 bases from J, the junction contained 9 bases not matched to a gene. The CDR3 length is 14 residues. The CDR3 here is CSVAGQGPHQPQHF. The CDR3 nucleotides are TGCAGCGTGGCCGGACAGGGCCCGCATCAGCCCCAGCATTTT.

The V gene is TRBV5-6, the J gene TRBJ2-7, with D perhaps TRBD1 or TRBD2 (5 bases each). V lost 1 base, J lost 6 bases, and 8 bases lay in between. CDR3 length equals 12 residues. Germline V gives CDR1 SGHDT, CDR2 YYEEEE. The DNA for the CDR3 is TGTGCCAGCAGCTTGCTTGGGGGCGAGCAGTACTTC. This codes for CASSLLGGEQYF.

This clone was counted only a few times. The V and J genes are TRBV29-1 and TRBJ1-1; D is undetermined. The germline V and J ends were trimmed by 4 bases and 3 bases, with 9 bases remaining between them. The CDR3 is 12 residues long. In germline, CDR1 is SQVTM, CDR2 ANQGSEA. CDR3 DNA: TGCAGCGTTGTAACCCACCACACTGAAGCTTTCTTT. Translating gives CSVVTHHTEAFF.

The J gene is TRBJ2-5, the V gene TRBV7-7, with 7 bases that match TRBD2. This CDR3 comprises 15 residues. The germline CDR1 and CDR2 sequences are SSHAT and FNYEAQ (reference sequence). The trim removed 3 bases at V and 1 base at J, leaving 5 bases unmatched. CDR3 in DNA: TGTGCCAGCAGCTTTCGGGGACTACCCCAAGAGACCCAGTACTTC. It yields the protein CASSFRGLPQETQYF.

This chain links TRBV4-3 with TRBJ1-2, with unresolved D. Deletions cut 0 bases from V and 0 bases from J, with 8 bases between. The CDR3 consists of 15 residues. Germline CDR1 reads LGHNA; CDR2 reads YSLEER. The CDR3 DNA reads TGCGCCAGCAGCCAAGAGTTGGGGACTAACTATGGCTACACCTTC. Encoded protein: CASSQELGTNYGYTF.

The chain links TRBV23-1 to TRBJ2-3; D possibly corresponds to TRBD1 (5 bases). TRBV23-1 is known as an ORF, though its function is uncertain. Trimming shortened V by 0 bases and J by 2 bases, and 15 bases separated the two germline ends. The CDR3 contains 17 residues. CDR3 nucleotide sequence: TGCGCCAGCAGTCAATCTCGTATGGCAGGGAACACAGATACGCAGTATTTT. This translates into CASSQSRMAGNTDTQYF.

This sequence joins TRBV12-5 and TRBJ2-5; 9 bases line up with TRBD2. Trimming removed 2 bases from V and 0 bases from J; junction bases left unmatched: 13. Per the germline V gene, CDR1 is LGHNT and CDR2 is FRNRAP. CDR3 length equals 19 residues. CDR3 region: CASGLKRLAGPTNQETQYF. The CDR3 region has the DNA TGTGCTAGTGGTTTGAAACGGCTAGCGGGACCAACTAACCAAGAGACCCAGTACTTC.

V is TRBV5-1 and J is TRBJ1-4; TRBD1 is a possible D gene (5 bases). Germline V lookup: CDR1 SGHRS, CDR2 YFSETQ. The ends were cut back, 0 bases at V and 6 bases at J, with 12 bases in the middle. The CDR3 sequence is 15 residues long. Here the CDR3 DNA reads TGCGCCAGCAGCTTGGGGGAGTCCAGGGATGAAAAACTGTTTTTT. Translating it yields CASSLGESRDEKLFF.

DNA for the CDR3: TGTGCCAGCAGTTATGGCCGGGGGACTGAAGCTTTCTTT. Its translation is CASSYGRGTEAFF. The rearrangement uses TRBV6-5 and TRBJ1-1; D perhaps matches TRBD1 (5 bases). The CDR3 runs to 13 residues. The germline gives CDR1 MNHEY, CDR2 SVGAGI. Trimming removed 3 bases from V and 5 bases from J, with 10 bases in between.

In this sample, this clone turned up once. This chain joins TRBV5-5 and TRBJ1-3, with D maybe TRBD1 (5 bases). CDR3 length: 16 residues. V shed 3 bases and J shed 0 bases, with 13 bases lying between them. Germline values: CDR1 SGHKS, CDR2 YYEKEE (reference sequence). DNA for the CDR3: TGTGCCAGCAGCTCCCAGGGACCGGGCTCTGGAAACACCATATATTTT. Translation gives CASSSQGPGSGNTIYF.

The chain links TRBV27 to TRBJ2-3; D possibly corresponds to TRBD2 (5 bases). This CDR3 contains 16 residues. CDR1 is MNHEY and CDR2 is SMNVEV in the germline V gene (reference sequence). Trimming cost V 2 bases and J 3 bases, with 15 bases left between them. The CDR3 nucleotides are TGTGCCAGCAGTTTAGGGAGCTTATTAAGGACAGATACGCAGTATTTT. This gives the protein CASSLGSLLRTDTQYF.

V usage is TRBV5-1 and J usage is TRBJ2-3; maybe TRBD2 (5 bases). The germline V gene encodes CDR1 SGHRS and CDR2 YFSETQ. The CDR3 contains 15 residues. The germline V and J ends were trimmed by 2 bases and 4 bases, with 14 bases remaining between them. CDR3 region: CASSLPLATSDTQYF. The CDR3 region has the DNA TGCGCCAGCAGCTTACCGCTAGCTACCTCAGATACGCAGTATTTT.

The chain carries TRBV7-2 and TRBJ2-7; D might be TRBD2 (5 bases). The length of the CDR3 is 13 residues. Germline V CDR1 and CDR2: SGHTA, FQGNSA. Trimming shortened V by 5 bases and J by 1 base, and 9 bases separated the two germline ends. The CDR3 spells CASSIGSSYEQYF. The CDR3 DNA is TGTGCCAGCAGCATTGGGAGTTCCTACGAGCAGTACTTC.

This chain links TRBV6-5 with TRBJ1-4; weak D call: TRBD1 (6 bases). Germline V gene data show CDR1 as MNHEY and CDR2 as SVGAGI. This CDR3 has 14 residues. The germline V and J ends were trimmed by 5 bases and 7 bases, with 14 bases remaining between them. In nucleotides, the CDR3 is TGTGCCAGCAGTCTGAACAGGGCCGGTGAAAAACTGTTTTTT. Its protein product is CASSLNRAGEKLFF.

This clone was seen just once. In DNA form, the CDR3 reads TGCAGCGTTAGACTCGCCCTGAACACTGAAGCTTTCTTT. Residues: CSVRLALNTEAFF. V is TRBV29-1 and J is TRBJ1-1, with D unclear. V was pared by 5 bases and J by 0 bases, with 10 bases between. Per the germline V gene, CDR1 is SQVTM and CDR2 is ANQGSEA. CDR3 length: 13 amino acids.

This chain uses TRBV27 with TRBJ2-7; 10 nucleotides agree with TRBD1. V was pared by 5 bases and J by 2 bases, with 6 bases of the junction left unmatched. The CDR3 covers 15 residues. Looked up from germline, CDR1 is MNHEY and CDR2 is SMNVEV (reference sequence). The CDR3 DNA follows: TGTGCCAGCAGTGCGCCGGGACAGGGGACCTACGAGCAGTACTTC. The encoded protein is CASSAPGQGTYEQYF.

V gene TRBV11-2 combines with J gene TRBJ2-5; a possible D gene is TRBD1 (5 bases). V was cut by 5 bases and J by 4 bases, with 20 bases left in between. Germline CDR1 is SGHAT and CDR2 is FQNNGV. The CDR3 extends over 16 amino acids. The CDR3 DNA follows: TGTGCCAGCAGCCGCATCCCGCGGCAGGGTCGAGAGACCCAGTACTTC. Encoded protein: CASSRIPRQGRETQYF.

Details on this clone: Other nucleotide sequences in the sample specify the same CDR3. The chain joins TRBV9 to TRBJ1-3, with D perhaps TRBD1 (5 bases). Germline values: CDR1 SGDLS, CDR2 YYNGEE. Trimming removed 3 bases at V and 4 bases at J, with 11 bases between. This CDR3 has 14 amino acids. The CDR3 nucleotides are TGTGCCAGCAGCGCCGGGACTGGCGGAAACACCATATATTTT. This gives the protein CASSAGTGGNTIYF.

This chain joins TRBV28 and TRBJ1-4, with 8 positions matching TRBD1. Germline CDR1 and CDR2: MDHEN and SYDVKM. The CDR3 extends over 16 amino acids. The V and J ends lost 1 base and 8 bases, in that order; junction bases with no gene match: 9. CDR3 sequence reads: CASSLLVDRVGEKLFF. DNA for the CDR3: TGTGCCAGCAGTTTATTGGTGGACAGGGTGGGGGAAAAACTGTTTTTT.

The chain recombines TRBV5-1 with TRBJ2-7; weak D call: TRBD2 (5 bases). This CDR3 has 14 residues. Germline V CDR1 and CDR2: SGHRS, YFSETQ. Trimming took 2 bases from V and 1 from J, leaving 10 bases between them. CDR3 nucleotides: TGCGCCAGCAGCTTACCGACGGGATCCTACGAGCAGTACTTC. This sequence encodes CASSLPTGSYEQYF.